The clone carrying this T cell receptor (beta chain) occurred many times. Its matching antigen is unknown. This sample was taken from a study of spatial heterogeneity in lung cancer. Whole-study results and caveats: Expanded alpha and beta TCR counts within tumors tracked tumor mutation counts.

TCRdb re-analysed the 5' RACE reads in MiXCR, keeping a single row per CDR3 protein. Among 4,000 to 5,000 distinct CDR3 sequences listed, 9.5% to 15% were seen once. Indicated time point: sample taken at primary tumor resection. The donor population consisted of more than 55 patients with untreated, early-stage non-small cell lung cancer. The material was lung tumor tissue, obtained at surgery. This sequence originates from a male donor with early-stage non-small cell lung cancer.

CDR3 DNA sequence: TGTGCCAGCAGCCCCGGCGAAGGGCTCACAGATACGCAGTATTTT. This gives the protein CASSPGEGLTDTQYF. The chain is built from TRBV11-3 and TRBJ2-3; D gene uncertain. The CDR3 extends over 15 amino acids. Trimming shortened V by 5 bases and J by 2 bases, and 14 bases separated the two germline ends. Germline lookup yields CDR1 SGHNT and CDR2 YENEEA. Full variable domain (missing parts from reference TRBV11-3 and TRBJ2-3): EAGVVQSPRYKIIEKKQPVAFWCNPISGHNTLYWYLQNLGQGPELLIRYENEEAVDDSQLPKDRFSAERLKGVDSTLKIQPAELGDSAVYLCASSPGEGLTDTQYFGPGTRLTVL.